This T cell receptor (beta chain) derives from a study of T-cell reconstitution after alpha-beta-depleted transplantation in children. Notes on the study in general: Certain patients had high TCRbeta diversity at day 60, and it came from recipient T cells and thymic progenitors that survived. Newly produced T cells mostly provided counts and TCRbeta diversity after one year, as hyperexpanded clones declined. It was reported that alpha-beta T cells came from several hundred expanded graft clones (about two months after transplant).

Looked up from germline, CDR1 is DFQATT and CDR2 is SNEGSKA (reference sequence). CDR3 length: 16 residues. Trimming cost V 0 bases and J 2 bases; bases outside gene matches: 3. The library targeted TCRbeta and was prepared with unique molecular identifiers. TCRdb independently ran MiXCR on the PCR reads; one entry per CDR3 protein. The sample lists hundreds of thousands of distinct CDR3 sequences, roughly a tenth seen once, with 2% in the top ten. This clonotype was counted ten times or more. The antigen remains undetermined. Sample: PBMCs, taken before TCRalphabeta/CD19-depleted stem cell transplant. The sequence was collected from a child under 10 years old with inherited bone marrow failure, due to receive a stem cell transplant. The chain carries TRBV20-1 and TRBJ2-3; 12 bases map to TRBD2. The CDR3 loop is CSARDGTSGFTDTQYF. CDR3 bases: TGCAGTGCTAGAGATGGGACTAGCGGGTTCACAGATACGCAGTATTTT.